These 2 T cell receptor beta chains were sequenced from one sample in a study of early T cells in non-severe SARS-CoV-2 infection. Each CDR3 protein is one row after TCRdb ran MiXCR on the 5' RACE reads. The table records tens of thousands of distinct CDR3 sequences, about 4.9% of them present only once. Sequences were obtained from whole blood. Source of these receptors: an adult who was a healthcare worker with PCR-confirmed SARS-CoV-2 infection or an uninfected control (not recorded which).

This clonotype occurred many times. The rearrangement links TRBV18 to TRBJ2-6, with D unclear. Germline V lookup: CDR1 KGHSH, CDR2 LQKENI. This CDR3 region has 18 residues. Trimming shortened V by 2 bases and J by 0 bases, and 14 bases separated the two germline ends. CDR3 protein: CASSPVDAAGSGANVLTF. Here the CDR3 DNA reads TGTGCCAGCTCACCAGTCGATGCAGCCGGCTCTGGGGCCAACGTCCTGACTTTC. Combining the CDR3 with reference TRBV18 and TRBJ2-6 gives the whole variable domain NAGVMQNPRHLVRRRGQEARLRCSPMKGHSHVYWYRQLPEEGLKFMVYLQKENIIDESGMPKERFSAEFPKEGPSILRIQQVVRGDSAAYFCASSPVDAAGSGANVLTFGAGSRLTVL.

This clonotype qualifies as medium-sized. The CDR3, as DNA: TGTGCCAGCAGGCCCGGGGGGACAGGAAACCGCAATGAGCAGTTCTTC. Protein sequence: CASRPGGTGNRNEQFF. This sequence joins TRBV7-2 and TRBJ2-1; tentative D call: TRBD1 (8 bases). CDR3 length equals 16 residues. Germline values: CDR1 SGHTA, CDR2 FQGNSA. The V and J ends lost 6 bases and 6 bases respectively, with 21 bases between them.